This TCR beta chain is drawn from a study of blood T cell repertoires in COVID-19. Some clones are missing from TCRdb's copy, which holds only in-frame ones; the method was immunoSEQ multiplex PCR. Of tens of thousands of clones listed, 87% were seen once; the top ten hold around a fifth. V was trimmed by 0 bases and J by 4 bases, leaving 12 bases between them. The CDR3 contains 16 residues. Per the germline V gene, CDR1 is KGHSH and CDR2 is LQKENI. Seattle's cohort entered during active infection and was followed longitudinally. The V gene is TRBV18, the J gene TRBJ2-2, with a weak D call TRBD2 (6 bases). This clonotype was obtained from a woman of 80 years or more with COVID-19, enrolled during active disease. Sequencing input: peripheral blood. CDR3 amino acids: CASSPPAPGVTGELFF. The DNA of the CDR3 is TGTGCCAGCTCACCACCGGCCCCGGGGGTCACCGGGGAGCTGTTTTTT. Drawing the rest from reference TRBV18 and TRBJ2-2, the complete variable domain is NAGVMQNPRHLVRRRGQEARLRCSPMKGHSHVYWYRQLPEEGLKFMVYLQKENIIDESGMPKERFSAEFPKEGPSILRIQQVVRGDSAAYFCASSPPAPGVTGELFFGEGSRLTVL.